Listed here are 27 T cell receptor beta chains from one sample, sequenced in a study of blood T cell repertoires in COVID-19. Repertoires were generated with immunoSEQ multiplex PCR, while TCRdb's copy carries only in-frame clones and drops some. Counted here are fewer than 200,000 clones, about 85% occurring once; the ten biggest clones make up 20% to 25%. Specimen: peripheral blood. Receptors originate from a man aged 55 to 70 with active or convalescent COVID-19.

The V and J genes are TRBV5-1 and TRBJ1-1; possible D gene TRBD1, 6 bases. This CDR3 region has 20 residues. V lost 4 bases and J 1 base, leaving 29 bases between the germline ends. Germline V gene sequence: CDR1 SGHRS, CDR2 YFSETQ. Here the CDR3 DNA reads TGCGCCAGCAGCCCCGAGGGTACGGGGGGCCCTCGCCTATGGAACACTGAAGCTTTCTTT. Translating it yields CASSPEGTGGPRLWNTEAFF.

The rearrangement links TRBV7-9 to TRBJ2-2; 9 nucleotides match TRBD1. This CDR3 has 15 amino acids. Trimming at V came to 5 bases and at J to 9 bases, leaving 10 bases not matched to a gene. Germline CDR1 reads SEHNR; CDR2 reads FQNEAQ (reference sequence). The CDR3 coding sequence is TGTGCCAGCAGCCCCCCGGGACAGGGAGGAAGGGAGCTGTTTTTT. Its protein is CASSPPGQGGRELFF.

The V call is TRBV10-3, the J call TRBJ2-5; D not certain. The CDR3 has 16 amino acids. The germline V and J ends were trimmed by 0 bases and 1 base, with 12 bases remaining between them. Germline V lookup: CDR1 ENHRY, CDR2 SYGVKD. The CDR3 is CAISESGSPLQETQYF. The CDR3 DNA sequence: TGTGCCATCAGTGAGTCGGGTAGCCCTCTCCAAGAGACCCAGTACTTC.

The chain is built from TRBV6-5 and TRBJ2-7; D might be TRBD1 (6 bases). V was clipped by 5 bases and J by 2 bases, with 16 bases between them. The CDR3 sequence is 15 residues long. Germline lookup yields CDR1 MNHEY and CDR2 SVGAGI. In DNA, the CDR3 is TGTGCCAGCAGTCACACGGACAGCCCTACCTACGAGCAGTACTTC. Translated: CASSHTDSPTYEQYF.

This clone was counted only a few times. Other DNA variants within this sample encode the same CDR3. The chain combines TRBV2 with TRBJ2-7; D is perhaps TRBD2 (6 bases). Trimming pared 5 bases from V and 3 bases from J, leaving 11 bases between. Germline CDR1 reads SNHLY; CDR2 reads FYNNEI. The CDR3 consists of 13 residues. This chain's CDR3 is CASSRDSLYEQYF. In nucleotides, the CDR3 is TGTGCCAGCAGTCGGGACTCACTCTACGAGCAGTACTTC.

This clone was counted only a few times. The V and J genes are TRBV9 and TRBJ1-3; D perhaps matches TRBD1 (6 bases). Germline CDR1 SGDLS, CDR2 YYNGEE. CDR3 length: 16 amino acids. V shed 2 bases and J shed 4 bases, with 16 bases lying between them. Here the CDR3 reads CASSVGTTGGGNTIYF. In DNA, the CDR3 is TGTGCCAGCAGCGTCGGGACAACCGGTGGAGGAAACACCATATATTTT.

This clone occurred once. This chain connects TRBV25-1 to TRBJ2-3; 8 bases match TRBD2. The germline V gene encodes CDR1 MGHDK and CDR2 SYGVNS. The V gene end was trimmed by 1 base and the J gene end by 8 bases; junction bases not matched to a gene: 8. The CDR3 contains 15 residues. CDR3 nucleotide sequence: TGTGCCAGCAGTGAATGGCGGGGGGCGGAGGGTACGCAGTATTTT. Translation: CASSEWRGAEGTQYF.

This clone occurred once. This chain joins TRBV6-6 and TRBJ1-4; D is uncertain. The CDR3 consists of 12 residues. The V end was cut by 6 bases, the J end by 5 bases, with 7 bases between. The V gene's germline CDR1 is MNHNY and CDR2 SVGAGI (reference sequence). For the CDR3, the DNA is TGTGCCAGCAGGGCCAAAAATGAAAAACTGTTTTTT. Its protein product is CASRAKNEKLFF.

This clone appeared once. The rearrangement uses TRBV5-8 and TRBJ2-3, with D perhaps TRBD1 (6 bases). The length of the CDR3 is 13 residues. Germline CDR1 SGHTS, CDR2 YDEGEE. Trimming left V 1 base short and J 7 bases short, with 10 bases between. The CDR3 DNA reads TGTGCCAGCAGCTTGACAGGGCTGAATACGCAGTATTTT. Translated, it gives CASSLTGLNTQYF.

This chain links TRBV6-5 with TRBJ2-1; the match to TRBD1 covers 8 bases. V gave up 4 bases and J gave up 7 bases; unmatched junction bases: 3. Germline V gene sequence: CDR1 MNHEY, CDR2 SVGAGI. The CDR3 is made up of 13 amino acids. The CDR3 bases are TGTGCCAGCAGTTTGGACAGGGAAAATGAGCAGTTCTTC. Encoded protein: CASSLDRENEQFF.

The V gene is TRBV6-1, the J gene TRBJ2-3; a weak D match, TRBD2 (7 bases). The CDR3 runs to 16 residues. Germline-derived CDR1 and CDR2 are MNHNS and SASEGT. V lost 2 bases and J lost 0, with 12 bases in between. The CDR3 DNA is TGTGCCAGCAGTGAAAGGGGGGGGATAAGCACAGATACGCAGTATTTT. It encodes CASSERGGISTDTQYF.

The rearrangement links TRBV6-5 to TRBJ1-1, with unresolved D. The CDR3 is 12 amino acids. The V and J ends lost 6 bases and 2 bases respectively, with 7 bases between them. Germline V gives CDR1 MNHEY, CDR2 SVGAGI. The CDR3 DNA is TGTGCCAGCAGGAACAGTAACACTGAAGCTTTCTTT. It specifies CASRNSNTEAFF.

The chain is built from TRBV7-9 and TRBJ1-5; D call uncertain. Deletions cut 1 base from V and 3 bases from J, with 10 bases between. Germline CDR1 SEHNR, CDR2 FQNEAQ (reference sequence). CDR3 size: 15 residues. The CDR3 DNA reads TGTGCCAGCAGCTTAGGGGAGACTGACAATCAGCCCCAGCATTTT. Translated: CASSLGETDNQPQHF.

The gene calls are TRBV6-5 and TRBJ1-6, with 10 nucleotides matching TRBD1. The V segment lost 2 bases and the J segment 5 bases; nucleotides outside the gene matches: 3. From germline, CDR1 is MNHEY and CDR2 SVGAGI. CDR3 length equals 16 residues. CDR3 amino acids: CASSYQGQGNNSPLHF. In nucleotides, the CDR3 is TGTGCCAGCAGTTACCAGGGACAGGGGAATAATTCACCCCTCCACTTT.

This clone occurred a few times. This chain connects TRBV7-9 to TRBJ1-1; 8 positions match TRBD1. There are 15 residues in the CDR3. Germline V gives CDR1 SEHNR, CDR2 FQNEAQ (reference sequence). The V and J ends lost 5 bases and 3 bases, in that order; junction bases with no gene match: 8. The CDR3 loop is CASSPDRAGYTEAFF. The CDR3 DNA reads TGTGCCAGCAGCCCGGACAGGGCAGGGTACACTGAAGCTTTCTTT.

This clone has just a few counts. This chain links TRBV7-8 with TRBJ1-5; D remains unclear. V lost 1 base, J lost 6 bases, and 7 bases lay in between. CDR1 SGHVS and CDR2 FQNEAQ come from the germline V gene. The CDR3 spans 13 residues. CDR3 loop: CASSLGPFQPQHF. The CDR3 DNA reads as TGTGCCAGCAGCTTAGGTCCGTTTCAGCCCCAGCATTTT.

Here the CDR3 DNA reads TGCGCCAGCAGCCTTTCTCCGGGACAGGTTACTTCACCCCTCCACTTT. Protein sequence: CASSLSPGQVTSPLHF. The chain employs TRBV4-1 and TRBJ1-6; 8 bases line up with TRBD1. Germline loops: CDR1 MGHRA, CDR2 YSYEKL. The CDR3 runs to 16 residues. V gave up 4 bases and J gave up 9 bases; unmatched junction bases: 11.

This chain links TRBV11-2 with TRBJ2-3; TRBD2 might be the D (6 bases). The CDR3 runs to 17 residues. V lost 0 bases and J lost 1, with 14 bases in between. CDR1 SGHAT and CDR2 FQNNGV come from the germline V gene. CDR3 sequence: CASSLDPLARGTDTQYF. DNA for the CDR3: TGTGCCAGCAGCTTAGACCCCCTAGCGAGGGGCACAGATACGCAGTATTTT.

V is TRBV7-9 and J is TRBJ1-4, with a weak D call TRBD1 (6 bases). The CDR3 length is 13 residues. Trimming shortened V by 4 bases and J by 6 bases, and 9 bases separated the two germline ends. CDR1 is SEHNR and CDR2 is FQNEAQ in the germline V gene (reference sequence). CDR3 region: CASSYRADEKLFF. In DNA form, the CDR3 reads TGTGCCAGCAGCTACAGGGCTGATGAAAAACTGTTTTTT.

The rearrangement links TRBV18 to TRBJ2-4; maybe TRBD1 (6 bases). Germline V lookup: CDR1 KGHSH, CDR2 LQKENI. The CDR3 contains 15 residues. Between the trimmed V and J ends, which lost 3 bases and 7 bases, there was a span of 16 bases. The CDR3 sequence is CASSPQSRGANIQYF. CDR3 DNA sequence: TGTGCCAGCTCACCTCAATCCAGGGGCGCGAACATTCAGTACTTC.

V is TRBV9 and J is TRBJ1-5; D remains ambiguous. Deletions cut 0 bases from V and 5 bases from J, with 9 bases between. The CDR3 runs to 14 residues. Germline V gene lookup returns CDR1 SGDLS and CDR2 YYNGEE. In DNA form, the CDR3 reads TGTGCCAGCAGCGTAGCCGGGGTCGATCAGCCCCAGCATTTT. The encoded protein is CASSVAGVDQPQHF. The variable domain in full, completed from reference TRBV9 and TRBJ1-5, reads DSGVTQTPKHLITATGQRVTLRCSPRSGDLSVYWYQQSLDQGLQFLIQYYNGEERAKGNILERFSAQQFPDLHSELNLSSLELGDSALYFCASSVAGVDQPQHFGDGTRLSIL.

In its sample, this clone was seen once. This rearrangement joins TRBV15 to TRBJ1-1; D is possibly TRBD1 (6 bases). Germline loops: CDR1 LNHNV, CDR2 YYDKDF (reference sequence). The length of the CDR3 is 14 residues. V shed 3 bases and J shed 1 base, with 9 bases lying between them. This CDR3 reads CATSSSTGNTEAFF. The CDR3 bases are TGTGCCACCAGCAGTTCGACAGGGAACACTGAAGCTTTCTTT.

The chain combines TRBV10-3 with TRBJ1-2, with no clear D. Per the germline V gene, CDR1 is ENHRY and CDR2 is SYGVKD. The CDR3 has 15 residues. Trimming took 0 bases from V and 4 from J, leaving 12 bases between them. The CDR3 bases are TGTGCCATCAGTGAGTCATTACTTCTCCTCTATGGCTACACCTTC. Translating gives CAISESLLLLYGYTF.

This clone occurred once. The genes are TRBV7-8 and TRBJ2-2; D possibly matches TRBD1 or TRBD2 (6 bases each). The CDR3 consists of 16 residues. Trimming took off 5 bases at V and 7 bases at J, with 20 bases between the two ends. Germline V CDR1 and CDR2: SGHVS, FQNEAQ. CDR3 protein: CASSRGGRGGGGELFF. The CDR3 DNA is TGTGCCAGCAGCCGAGGGGGGCGCGGAGGAGGCGGGGAGCTGTTTTTT.

The chain combines TRBV6-1 with TRBJ2-1; no clear D. Trimming removed 0 bases from V and 10 bases from J, with 13 bases in between. Germline CDR1 MNHNS, CDR2 SASEGT. This CDR3 has 14 amino acids. CDR3 coding DNA: TGTGCCAGCAGTGAAGCCCTTCGTTCTGTCGAGCAGTTCTTC. It is translated as CASSEALRSVEQFF.

The chain uses TRBV2 and TRBJ1-2; 8 bases are shared with TRBD1. This CDR3 has 13 residues. In germline, CDR1 is SNHLY, CDR2 FYNNEI. The V segment lost 5 bases and the J segment 14 bases; nucleotides outside the gene matches: 13. CDR3 protein: CASSPRQGPDGTF. CDR3 coding DNA: TGTGCCAGCAGTCCGAGACAGGGGCCAGACGGTACCTTC.

J is TRBJ1-1 and V is TRBV9; D possibly corresponds to TRBD1 (6 bases). Germline V gene lookup returns CDR1 SGDLS and CDR2 YYNGEE. The CDR3 extends over 13 amino acids. V lost 3 bases and J lost 5, with 11 bases in between. The CDR3 loop reads CASSASQGTEAFF. DNA for the CDR3: TGTGCCAGCAGCGCGTCACAGGGTACTGAAGCTTTCTTT.